What follows are 6 T cell receptor beta chains derived from one specimen sequenced in a study of blood T cell repertoires in COVID-19. Sequenced by immunoSEQ multiplex PCR; TCRdb stores in-frame clones only, minus some. The table lists about 50,000 clones, 60% to 85% of them singletons, with roughly 23% in the top ten. Source material: peripheral blood. The receptors derive from a man aged 50-59 years with active or convalescent COVID-19.

This rearrangement joins TRBV7-8 to TRBJ1-5; D gene unclear. Germline V gives CDR1 SGHVS, CDR2 FQNEAQ. Trimming left V 5 bases short and J 2 bases short, with 10 bases between. The CDR3 is 14 amino acids. The CDR3 nucleotides read TGTGCCAGCAGCCCCGGTACGGGCAATCAGCCCCAGCATTTT. Amino acids: CASSPGTGNQPQHF. The complete variable domain, with remaining parts taken from reference TRBV7-8 and TRBJ1-5, reads GAGVSQSPRYKVAKRGQDVALRCDPISGHVSLFWYQQALGQGPEFLTYFQNEAQLDKSGLPSDRFFAERPEGSVSTLKIQRTQQEDSAVYLCASSPGTGNQPQHFGDGTRLSIL.

This clone was recorded a few times. The V gene is TRBV9, the J gene TRBJ1-6; the match to TRBD1 covers 9 bases. The CDR3 consists of 14 residues. J lost 7 bases, V lost 5 bases, and 4 bases had no gene match. Germline-derived CDR1 and CDR2 are SGDLS and YYNGEE. The CDR3 protein is CASSWDRENSPLHF. In DNA form, the CDR3 reads TGTGCCAGCAGTTGGGACAGGGAAAATTCACCCCTCCACTTT.

This chain links TRBV6-5 with TRBJ2-7; 8 nucleotides agree with TRBD1. This CDR3 comprises 13 residues. The V and J ends lost 7 bases and 5 bases, in that order; junction bases with no gene match: 7. Germline V lookup: CDR1 MNHEY, CDR2 SVGAGI. The CDR3 region has the DNA TGTGCCAGCACCCCGACAGGGGTCCACGAGCAGTACTTC. Amino acid sequence: CASTPTGVHEQYF.

In DNA form, the CDR3 reads TGTGCCAGCAGCCAGTCGAAGGGGCCTGAAGCTTTCTTT. As protein: CASSQSKGPEAFF. The chain combines TRBV3-1 (or the pseudogene TRBV3-2) with TRBJ1-1, with a tentative D call TRBD1 (5 bases). V was pared by 3 bases and J by 6 bases, with 11 bases between. The V gene's germline CDR1 is LGHDT and CDR2 YNNKEL (reference sequence). This CDR3 is built from 13 residues.

This clone showed up just once. J is TRBJ1-4 and V is TRBV7-2; D possibly corresponds to TRBD1 (6 bases). The V end lost 2 bases, the J end lost 7 bases, and 8 bases lay between the germline ends. The CDR3 is 13 amino acids. The germline V gene has CDR1 SGHTA and CDR2 FQGNSA. CDR3 DNA: TGTGCCAGCAGCTTAACCAGGGGTGAAAAACTGTTTTTT. Translation gives CASSLTRGEKLFF.

The chain recombines TRBV15 with TRBJ2-2, with no clear D. CDR3 length: 13 residues. V was trimmed by 2 bases and J by 4 bases, leaving 5 bases between them. The germline CDR1 and CDR2 sequences are LNHNV and YYDKDF (reference sequence). This CDR3 is CATSRTATGELFF. The CDR3 DNA is TGTGCCACCAGCAGAACTGCCACCGGGGAGCTGTTTTTT.